What follows are 8 T cell receptor beta chains derived from one specimen sequenced in a study of CXCR3-negative and CXCR3-positive naive CD8 T cells. In preparing the TRB cDNA libraries, 5' RACE with UMI labels was used. TCRdb re-analyzed the 5' RACE reads; it lists each CDR3 protein once, without DNA. Reported are 100,000 to 150,000 distinct CDR3 sequences; the ten largest clones contain 0.25% to 0.35%. Sequenced input: naive CXCR3- CD8+ T cells from blood. Documented subset: CD45RO-CCR7+CD27+CD95- naive CD8+ T cells lacking CXCR3 (TNR3-). The receptors here all came from a human donor in good health. Some clones in this sample may be carry-over from other donors' samples.

V usage is TRBV3-1 and J usage is TRBJ2-7; TCRdb names TRBD1, which stays unverified in the absence of DNA. This CDR3 is built from 15 residues. Germline CDR1 reads LGHDT; CDR2 reads YNNKEL (reference sequence). CDR3 loop: CASSQEQGIYYEQYF.

The chain links TRBV7-9 to TRBJ2-7; the D call from TCRdb, TRBD2, cannot be confirmed without DNA. The CDR3 loop spans 13 amino acids. Per germline, CDR1 SEHNR and CDR2 FQNEAQ (reference sequence). The CDR3 reads CASSRKAGYEQYF.

The chain links TRBV20-1 to TRBJ2-7; TCRdb lists TRBD1, though no DNA is available to test this call. The CDR3 loop spans 13 amino acids. Looked up from germline, CDR1 is DFQATT and CDR2 is SNEGSKA (reference sequence). The CDR3 spells CSAPSGETYEQYF.

This sequence joins TRBV7-6 and TRBJ2-1. The V gene's germline CDR1 is SGHVS and CDR2 FNYEAQ. CDR3 length equals 14 residues. The CDR3 reads CASSPNVKGNEQFF.

The rearrangement uses TRBV10-3 and TRBJ1-4; the TRBD1 assignment by TCRdb is unverifiable without DNA. In germline, CDR1 is ENHRY, CDR2 SYGVKD. The CDR3 spans 12 residues. CDR3 protein: CAIRGQGEKLFF.

The gene calls are TRBV9 and TRBJ2-1; the D call from TCRdb, TRBD2, cannot be confirmed without DNA. This CDR3 has 16 amino acids. In germline, CDR1 is SGDLS, CDR2 YYNGEE. The CDR3 here is CASEPLSPSSYNEQFF.

This chain uses TRBV27 with TRBJ2-7. Germline V gives CDR1 MNHEY, CDR2 SMNVEV (reference sequence). This CDR3 comprises 13 residues. The CDR3 region is CASSLLPPYEQYF.

V and J are TRBV5-1 and TRBJ1-6. Germline V gene sequence: CDR1 SGHRS, CDR2 YFSETQ. The CDR3 consists of 15 residues. The CDR3 protein is CASSLESHNNSPLHF.